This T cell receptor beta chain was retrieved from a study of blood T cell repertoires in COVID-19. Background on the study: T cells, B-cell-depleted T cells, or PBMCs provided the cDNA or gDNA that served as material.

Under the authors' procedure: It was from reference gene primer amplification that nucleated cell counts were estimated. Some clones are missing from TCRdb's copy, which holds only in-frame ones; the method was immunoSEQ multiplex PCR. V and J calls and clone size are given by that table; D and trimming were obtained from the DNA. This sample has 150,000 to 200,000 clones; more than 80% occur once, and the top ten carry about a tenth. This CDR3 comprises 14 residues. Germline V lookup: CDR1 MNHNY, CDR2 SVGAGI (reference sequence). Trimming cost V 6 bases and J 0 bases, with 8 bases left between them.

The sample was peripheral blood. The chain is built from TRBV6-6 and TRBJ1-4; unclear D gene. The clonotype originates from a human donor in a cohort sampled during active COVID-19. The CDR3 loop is CASRQQPTNEKLFF. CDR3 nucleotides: TGTGCCAGCAGACAACAGCCAACTAATGAAAAACTGTTTTTT.